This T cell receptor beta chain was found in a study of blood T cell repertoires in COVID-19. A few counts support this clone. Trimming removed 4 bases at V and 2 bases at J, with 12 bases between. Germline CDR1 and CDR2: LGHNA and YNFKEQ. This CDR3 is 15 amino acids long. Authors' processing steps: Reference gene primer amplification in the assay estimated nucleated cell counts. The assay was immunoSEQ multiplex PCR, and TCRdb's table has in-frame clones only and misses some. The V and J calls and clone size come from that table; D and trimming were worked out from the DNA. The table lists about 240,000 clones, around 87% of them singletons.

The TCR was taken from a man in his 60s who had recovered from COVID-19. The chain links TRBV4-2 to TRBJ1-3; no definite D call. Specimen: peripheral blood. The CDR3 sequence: CASSPPTAPGNTIYF. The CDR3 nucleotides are TGTGCCAGCAGCCCACCTACAGCACCTGGAAACACCATATATTTT.